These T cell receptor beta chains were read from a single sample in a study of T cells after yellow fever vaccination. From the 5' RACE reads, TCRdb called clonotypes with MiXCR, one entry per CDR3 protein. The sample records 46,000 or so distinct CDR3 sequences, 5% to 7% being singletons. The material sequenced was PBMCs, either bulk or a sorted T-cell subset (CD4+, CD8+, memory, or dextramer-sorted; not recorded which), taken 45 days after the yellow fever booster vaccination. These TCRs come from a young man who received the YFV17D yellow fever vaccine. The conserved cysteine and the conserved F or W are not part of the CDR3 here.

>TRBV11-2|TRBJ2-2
ASTLLDRRAGRTGELF
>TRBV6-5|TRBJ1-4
ASRPGQGMGKLF
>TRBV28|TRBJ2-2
ASSPQGELF
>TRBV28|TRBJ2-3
ASTFTDTQY
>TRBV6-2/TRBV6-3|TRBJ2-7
ASWGHRSYEQY
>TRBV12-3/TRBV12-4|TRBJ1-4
ASSSTGTRVEKLF
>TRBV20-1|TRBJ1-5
SAHSGSNQPQH
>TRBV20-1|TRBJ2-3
SARDRERSDTQY
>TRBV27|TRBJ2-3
ASSPGTSGSTDTQY
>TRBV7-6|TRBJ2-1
ASSFLGATSGYYNEQF
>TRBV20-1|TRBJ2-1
SAREHGGEQF
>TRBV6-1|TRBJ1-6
ASSDRTGNSPLH
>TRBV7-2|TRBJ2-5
ASSLHGGKETQY
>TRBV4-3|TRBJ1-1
ASSQETTTNTEAF
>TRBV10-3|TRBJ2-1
AIRPDSSYNEQF
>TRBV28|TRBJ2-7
ASSPTGLASYEQY
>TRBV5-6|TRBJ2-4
ASSPTTGADIQY
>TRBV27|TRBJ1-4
ASQPQGRTNEKLF
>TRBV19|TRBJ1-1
ASSSRQLEAF
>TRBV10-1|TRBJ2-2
ASSRNRGQGGELF
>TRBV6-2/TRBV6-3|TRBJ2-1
ASSYGPLQF
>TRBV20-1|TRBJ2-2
SARELSRDTGELF
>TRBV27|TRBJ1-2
ASSSRGNYGYT
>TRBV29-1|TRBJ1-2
SVVQTGEYGYT
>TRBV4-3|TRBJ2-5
ASSPYVRFQETQY
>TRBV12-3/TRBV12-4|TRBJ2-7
ASRRAFYEQY
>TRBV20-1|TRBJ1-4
SARDGGPYEKLF
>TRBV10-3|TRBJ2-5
AIGINPWTSGTNAKTQY
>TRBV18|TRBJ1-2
ASSPETVNYGYT
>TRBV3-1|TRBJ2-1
ASSQPPSPSAAYNEQF
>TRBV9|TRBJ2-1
ASSPSGSNEQF
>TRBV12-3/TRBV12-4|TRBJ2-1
ASSFGTSGTEQF
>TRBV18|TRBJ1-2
ASSPYRDRGYT
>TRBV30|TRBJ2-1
AWSPPLAGGYNEQF
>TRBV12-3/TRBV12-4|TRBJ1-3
ASSLTLVGNTIY
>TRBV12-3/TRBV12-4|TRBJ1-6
ASSHRSSGAYNSPLH
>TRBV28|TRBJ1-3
ASSSGTDTIY
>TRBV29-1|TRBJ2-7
SVVSLQREQQY
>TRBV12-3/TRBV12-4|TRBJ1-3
ASSLVSAFSGNTIY
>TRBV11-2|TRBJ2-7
ASSLAREQY
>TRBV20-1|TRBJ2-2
SARKGDTGELF
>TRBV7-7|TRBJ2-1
ASSLESPGTSGRANEQF
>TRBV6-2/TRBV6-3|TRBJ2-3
ASSYRREDTQY
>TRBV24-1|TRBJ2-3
ATSDLRTQY
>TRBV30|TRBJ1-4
AWSGLGGDEKLF
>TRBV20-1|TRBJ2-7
SAGRTAQEQY
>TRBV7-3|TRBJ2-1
ASSSSGRLNEQF
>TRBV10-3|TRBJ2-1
AISAGTSGSGNEQF
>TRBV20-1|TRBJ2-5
SAQYRGLTQY
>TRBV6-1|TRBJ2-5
ASGGEETQY
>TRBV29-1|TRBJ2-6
SVGPRSSGANVLT